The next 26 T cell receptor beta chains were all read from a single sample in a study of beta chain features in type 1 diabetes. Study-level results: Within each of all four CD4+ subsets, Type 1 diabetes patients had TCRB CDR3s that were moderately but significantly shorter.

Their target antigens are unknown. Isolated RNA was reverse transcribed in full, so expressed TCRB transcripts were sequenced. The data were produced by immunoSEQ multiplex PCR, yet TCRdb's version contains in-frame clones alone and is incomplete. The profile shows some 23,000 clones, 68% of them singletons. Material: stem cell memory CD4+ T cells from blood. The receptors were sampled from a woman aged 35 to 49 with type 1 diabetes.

The CDR3 loop is CASSLAGQGDGTDTQYF. CDR3 nucleotides: TGTGCCAGCAGCTTAGCTGGGCAGGGGGATGGCACAGATACGCAGTATTTT. The chain carries TRBV13 and TRBJ2-3, with 7 bases that match TRBD1. The ends lost 1 base at V and 1 base at J; junction bases unmatched: 8. The CDR3 consists of 17 residues. In germline, CDR1 is PRHDT, CDR2 FYEKMQ (reference sequence).

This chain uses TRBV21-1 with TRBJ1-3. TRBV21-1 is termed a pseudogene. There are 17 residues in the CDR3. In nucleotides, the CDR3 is TGTGCCAGCAGCAAAAAACGATATCGGTCCTCTGGAAACACCATATATTTT. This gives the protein CASSKKRYRSSGNTIYF.

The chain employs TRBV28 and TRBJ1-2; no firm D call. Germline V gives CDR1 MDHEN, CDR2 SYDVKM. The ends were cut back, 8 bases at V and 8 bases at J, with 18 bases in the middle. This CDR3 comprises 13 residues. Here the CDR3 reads CASAPQSSGGYTF. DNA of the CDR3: TGTGCCAGCGCCCCCCAATCGTCAGGCGGCTACACCTTC.

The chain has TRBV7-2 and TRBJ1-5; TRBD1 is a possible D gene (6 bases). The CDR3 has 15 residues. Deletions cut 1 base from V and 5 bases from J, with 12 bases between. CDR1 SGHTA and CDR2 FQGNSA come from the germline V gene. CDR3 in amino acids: CASSLVVQGYQPQHF. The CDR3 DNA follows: TGTGCCAGCAGCTTAGTCGTACAGGGCTATCAGCCCCAGCATTTT.

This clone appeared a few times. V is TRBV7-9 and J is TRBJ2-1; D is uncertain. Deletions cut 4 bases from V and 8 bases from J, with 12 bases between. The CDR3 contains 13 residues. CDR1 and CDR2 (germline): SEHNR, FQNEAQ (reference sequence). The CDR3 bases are TGTGCCAGCAGCTCAGCACAGTTCCATGAGCAGTTCTTC. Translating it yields CASSSAQFHEQFF.

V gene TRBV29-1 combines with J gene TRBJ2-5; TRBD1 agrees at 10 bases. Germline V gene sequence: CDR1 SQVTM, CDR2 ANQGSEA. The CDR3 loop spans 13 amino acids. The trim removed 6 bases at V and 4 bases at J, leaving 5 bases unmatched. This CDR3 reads CSVRQGARETQYF. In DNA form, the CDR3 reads TGCAGCGTCCGACAGGGGGCGCGAGAGACCCAGTACTTC. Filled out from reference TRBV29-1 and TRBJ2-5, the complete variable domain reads SAVISQKPSRDICQRGTSLTIQCQVDSQVTMMFWYRQQPGQSLTLIATANQGSEATYESGFVIDKFPISRPNLTFSTLTVSNMSPEDSSIYLCSVRQGARETQYFGPGTRLLVL.

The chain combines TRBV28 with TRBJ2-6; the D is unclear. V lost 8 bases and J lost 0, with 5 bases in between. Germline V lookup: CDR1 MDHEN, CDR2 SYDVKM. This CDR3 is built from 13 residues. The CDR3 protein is CASLYSGANVLTF. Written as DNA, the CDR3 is TGTGCCAGCCTTTACTCTGGGGCCAACGTCCTGACTTTC.

This chain's CDR3 is CASSTQPQGAKNIQYF. The CDR3 coding sequence is TGCGCCAGCAGCACACAGCCCCAAGGAGCCAAAAACATTCAGTACTTC. This chain connects TRBV5-1 to TRBJ2-4; D gene ambiguous. Germline CDR1 SGHRS, CDR2 YFSETQ. This CDR3 has 16 amino acids. Trimming left V 4 bases short and J 0 bases short, with 14 bases between.

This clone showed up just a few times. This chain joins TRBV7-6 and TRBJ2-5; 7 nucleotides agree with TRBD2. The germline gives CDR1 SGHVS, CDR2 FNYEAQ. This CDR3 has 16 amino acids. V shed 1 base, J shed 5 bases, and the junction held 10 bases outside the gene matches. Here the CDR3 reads CASSLVAAGSMETQYF. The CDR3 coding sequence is TGTGCCAGCAGCTTAGTCGCAGCGGGATCGATGGAGACCCAGTACTTC.

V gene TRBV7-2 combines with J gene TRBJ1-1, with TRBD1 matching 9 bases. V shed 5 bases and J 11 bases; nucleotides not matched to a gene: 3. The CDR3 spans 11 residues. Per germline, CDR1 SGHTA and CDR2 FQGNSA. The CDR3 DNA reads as TGTGCCAGCAGCCAGACAGGGGGGGCTTTCTTT. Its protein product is CASSQTGGAFF.

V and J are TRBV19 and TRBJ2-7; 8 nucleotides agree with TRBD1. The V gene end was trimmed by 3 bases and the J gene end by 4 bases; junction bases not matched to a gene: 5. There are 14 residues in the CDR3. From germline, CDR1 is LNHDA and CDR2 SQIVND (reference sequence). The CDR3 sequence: CASSMPGQVYEQYF. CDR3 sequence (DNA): TGTGCCAGTAGTATGCCGGGACAGGTTTACGAGCAGTACTTC.

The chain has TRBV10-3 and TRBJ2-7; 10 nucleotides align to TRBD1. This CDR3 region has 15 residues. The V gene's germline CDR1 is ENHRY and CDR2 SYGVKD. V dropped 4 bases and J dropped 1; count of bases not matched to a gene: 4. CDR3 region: CAISGRDRGSYEQYF. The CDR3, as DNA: TGTGCCATCAGTGGGCGGGACAGGGGATCCTACGAGCAGTACTTC.

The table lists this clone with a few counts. CDR3 sequence (DNA): TGTGCCACAGGACAGGGAAGCTCTGGGGCCAACGTCCTGACTTTC. Amino acid sequence: CATGQGSSGANVLTF. The chain joins TRBV7-9 to TRBJ2-6, with 8 positions matching TRBD1. Per the germline V gene, CDR1 is SEHNR and CDR2 is FQNEAQ (reference sequence). The ends lost 10 bases at V and 0 bases at J; junction bases unmatched: 5. The CDR3 is 15 residues long.

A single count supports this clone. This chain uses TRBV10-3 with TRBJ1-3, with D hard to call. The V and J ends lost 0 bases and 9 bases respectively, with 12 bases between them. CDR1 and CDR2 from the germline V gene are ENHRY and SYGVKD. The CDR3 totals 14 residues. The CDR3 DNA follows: TGTGCCATCAGTGAGTCGTCAGCCGAGGGCACCATATATTTT. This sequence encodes CAISESSAEGTIYF.

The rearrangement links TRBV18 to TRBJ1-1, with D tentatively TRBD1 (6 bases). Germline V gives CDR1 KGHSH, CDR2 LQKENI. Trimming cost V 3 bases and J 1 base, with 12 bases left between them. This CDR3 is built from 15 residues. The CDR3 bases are TGTGCCAGCTCACCTTCGGACAGCCAGAACACTGAAGCTTTCTTT. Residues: CASSPSDSQNTEAFF.

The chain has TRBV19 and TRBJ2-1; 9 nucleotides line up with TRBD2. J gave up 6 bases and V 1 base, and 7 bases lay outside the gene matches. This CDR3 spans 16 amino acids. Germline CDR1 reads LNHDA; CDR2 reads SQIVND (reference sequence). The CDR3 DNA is TGTGCCAGTAGTATAGTAGGCGGGAGGGTTGCCAATGAGCAGTTCTTC. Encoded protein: CASSIVGGRVANEQFF. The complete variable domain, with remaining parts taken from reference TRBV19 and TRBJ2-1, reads DGGITQSPKYLFRKEGQNVTLSCEQNLNHDAMYWYRQDPGQGLRLIYYSQIVNDFQKGDIAEGYSVSREKKESFPLTVTSAQKNPTAFYLCASSIVGGRVANEQFFGPGTRLTVL.

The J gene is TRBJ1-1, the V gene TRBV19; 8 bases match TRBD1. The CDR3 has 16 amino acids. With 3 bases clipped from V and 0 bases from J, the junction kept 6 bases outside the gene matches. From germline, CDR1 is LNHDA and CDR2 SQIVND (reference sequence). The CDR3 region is CASSITGGFMNTEAFF. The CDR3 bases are TGTGCCAGTAGTATTACAGGGGGGTTTATGAACACTGAAGCTTTCTTT.

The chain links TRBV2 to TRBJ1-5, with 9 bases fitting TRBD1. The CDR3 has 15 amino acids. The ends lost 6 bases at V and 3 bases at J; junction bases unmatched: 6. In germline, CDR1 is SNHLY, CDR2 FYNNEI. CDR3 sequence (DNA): TGTGCCAGCAGGACCGGGACAGGGCTCAATCAGCCCCAGCATTTT. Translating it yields CASRTGTGLNQPQHF. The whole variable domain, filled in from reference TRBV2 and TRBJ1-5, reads EPEVTQTPSHQVTQMGQEVILRCVPISNHLYFYWYRQILGQKVEFLVSFYNNEISEKSEIFDDQFSVERPDGSNFTLKIRSTKLEDSAMYFCASRTGTGLNQPQHFGDGTRLSIL.

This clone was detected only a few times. CDR3 DNA sequence: TGCAGCGTGTTGGGCAGGAGGGAGTGGGACAATGAGCAGTTCTTC. Protein product: CSVLGRREWDNEQFF. This chain connects TRBV29-1 to TRBJ2-1; a weak D match, TRBD2 (6 bases). The germline V and J ends were trimmed by 6 bases and 5 bases, with 20 bases remaining between them. The CDR3 totals 15 residues. CDR1 and CDR2 from the germline V gene are SQVTM and ANQGSEA.

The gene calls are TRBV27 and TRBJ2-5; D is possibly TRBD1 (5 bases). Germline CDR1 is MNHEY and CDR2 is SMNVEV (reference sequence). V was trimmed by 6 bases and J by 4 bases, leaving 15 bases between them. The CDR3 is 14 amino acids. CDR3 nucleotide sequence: TGTGCCAGCAGGAAATCCCAGGGCGGAGAGACCCAGTACTTC. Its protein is CASRKSQGGETQYF.

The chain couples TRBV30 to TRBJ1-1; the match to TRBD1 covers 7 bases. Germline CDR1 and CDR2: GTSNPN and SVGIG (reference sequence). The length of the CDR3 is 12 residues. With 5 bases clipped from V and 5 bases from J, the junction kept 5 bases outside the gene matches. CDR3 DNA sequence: TGTGCCTGGGGACAGGCGGGGACTGAAGCTTTCTTT. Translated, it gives CAWGQAGTEAFF. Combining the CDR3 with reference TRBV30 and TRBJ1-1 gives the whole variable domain SQTIHQWPATLVQPVGSPLSLECTVEGTSNPNLYWYRQAAGRGLQLLFYSVGIGQISSEVPQNLSASRPQDRQFILSSKKLLLSDSGFYLCAWGQAGTEAFFGQGTRLTVV.

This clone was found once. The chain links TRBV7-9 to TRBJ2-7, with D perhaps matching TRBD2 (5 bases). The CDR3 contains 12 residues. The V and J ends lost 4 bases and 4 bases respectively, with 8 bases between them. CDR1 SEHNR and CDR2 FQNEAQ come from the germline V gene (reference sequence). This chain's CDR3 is CASSSLVYEQYF. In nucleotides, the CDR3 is TGTGCCAGCAGCTCACTAGTTTACGAGCAGTACTTC.

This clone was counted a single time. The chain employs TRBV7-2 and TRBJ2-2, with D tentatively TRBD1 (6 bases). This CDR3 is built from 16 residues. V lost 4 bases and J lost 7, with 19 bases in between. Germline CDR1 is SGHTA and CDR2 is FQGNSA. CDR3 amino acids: CASSSQGTPQGGELFF. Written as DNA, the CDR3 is TGTGCCAGCAGCTCCCAGGGGACCCCTCAGGGCGGGGAGCTGTTTTTT.

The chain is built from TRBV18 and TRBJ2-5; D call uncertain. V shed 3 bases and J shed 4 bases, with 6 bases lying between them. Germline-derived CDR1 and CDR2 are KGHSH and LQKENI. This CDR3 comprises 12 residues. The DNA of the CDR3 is TGTGCCAGCTCACCGGGCCCAGAGACCCAGTACTTC. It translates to CASSPGPETQYF.

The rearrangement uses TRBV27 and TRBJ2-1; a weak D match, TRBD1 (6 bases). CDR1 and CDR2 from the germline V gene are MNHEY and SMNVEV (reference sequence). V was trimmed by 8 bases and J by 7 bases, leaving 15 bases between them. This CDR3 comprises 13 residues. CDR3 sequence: CASRTDLGNEQFF. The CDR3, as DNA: TGTGCCAGCCGGACAGATCTAGGGAATGAGCAGTTCTTC.

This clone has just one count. The CDR3 sequence: CASSGQLHNQPQHF. For the CDR3, the DNA is TGTGCCAGTAGTGGGCAGTTGCACAATCAGCCCCAGCATTTT. This chain links TRBV19 with TRBJ1-5; no clear D gene. This CDR3 region has 14 residues. In germline, CDR1 is LNHDA, CDR2 SQIVND (reference sequence). V dropped 5 bases and J dropped 3 bases, with 11 bases sitting between them.